These T cell receptor beta chains were read from a single sample in a study of OX40 agonist ivuxolimab in advanced cancers. The protocol was immunoSEQ multiplex PCR, while the TCRdb copy is restricted to in-frame clones and leaves out a portion. The repertoire holds approximately 66,000 clones, with roughly four fifths as singletons. The sequenced sample was CD4+ or CD8+ T cells sorted from blood, obtained in a trial of the OX40 agonist ivuxolimab. All receptors come from an adult with an advanced solid tumor such as melanoma, head and neck, liver or kidney cancer. The conserved cysteine and the conserved F or W are not part of the CDR3 here. The order of the fields is V gene, CDR3 protein.

TRBV6-5 ASSYSGHSGNTIY
TRBV7-2 ASSPGLAGADTQY
TRBV28 ASNPLATGELF
TRBV19 ASSASGGFFDTQY
TRBV7-3 ASSWRTPSSYNEQF
TRBV6-5 ASRGIVTGQETQY
TRBV6-1 ASSNLFGDTQY
TRBV29-1 SVDRGGSGEQY
TRBV19 ASSPQAYTGELF
TRBV6-6 ASSYSSGVSF
TRBV4-2 ASSQGGASGDQETQY
TRBV6-5 ASSYSGRGLGDTQY
TRBV18 ASSPDRQETQY
TRBV5-1 ASNLGHINTGELF
TRBV19 ASSSPWTGVDGYT
TRBV5-3 ARSLAAGGPSGAQY
TRBV11-1 ASSLSGDSPLH
TRBV7-3 ASAGSLYQETQY
TRBV27 ASSPLASGETQY
TRBV15 ATSGPLRGGEAF
TRBV11-3 ASSLWLNTEAF
TRBV5-1 ASKIAGNTDTQY
TRBV6-1 AIPVDRNTGELF
TRBV7-2 ASGSPSVPDTQY
TRBV5-4 ASSPKTGQTDTQY
TRBV5-1 ASSLASQNTGELF
TRBV7-2 ASSSGADYGYT
TRBV5-4 ASSLGVRVSDGYT
TRBV10-3 AISESEGGYYNEQF
TRBV28 ASLGSGTTDTQY
TRBV7-2 ASFLGGGPDTQY
TRBV4-1 ASSPPTGLAGGPGADTQY
TRBV5-1 ASSSRPRGVGNTIY
TRBV4-1 ASSQAVQGVGYGYT
TRBV28 ASSGGGKRNTIY
TRBV7-8 ASSPDSEQF
TRBV11-2 ASSLASLPDTQY
TRBV9 ASSITGGPKDTQY
TRBV2 ASEGTANTEAF